This record covers a single T cell receptor (beta chain). Its specificity is not known. The data were obtained in a study of CD4+ T cells in melanoma. Notes on the study in general: CD8+ T cell, macrophage and B cell function reportedly correlated with neoantigen-specific CD4+ T cells.

Profiled with immunoSEQ multiplex PCR; TCRdb holds only in-frame clones, not every one. The data show about 110,000 clones, roughly 90% seen once. Sequenced material: peripheral blood. The sequence was collected from a human donor with melanoma.

The CDR3 loop is CASSPSGALTEQYF. The CDR3, as DNA: TGTGCCAGCAGCCCCTCCGGGGCCCTGACCGAGCAGTACTTC. This rearrangement joins TRBV11-2 to TRBJ2-7; the D call may be TRBD1 or TRBD2 (5 bases each). The CDR3 is 14 residues long. Germline lookup yields CDR1 SGHAT and CDR2 FQNNGV. Trimming pared 5 bases from V and 6 bases from J, leaving 17 bases between.